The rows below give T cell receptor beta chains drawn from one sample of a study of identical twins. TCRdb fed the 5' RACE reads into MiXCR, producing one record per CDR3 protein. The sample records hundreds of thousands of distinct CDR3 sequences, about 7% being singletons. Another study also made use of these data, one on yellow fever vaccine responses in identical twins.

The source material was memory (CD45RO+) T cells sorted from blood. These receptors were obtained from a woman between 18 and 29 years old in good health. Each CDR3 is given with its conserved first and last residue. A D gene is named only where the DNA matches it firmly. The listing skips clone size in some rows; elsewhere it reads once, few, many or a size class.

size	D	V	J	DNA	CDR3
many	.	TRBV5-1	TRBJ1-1	TGCGCCAGCAGCGCTCTGGGTTTGAACACTGAAGCTTTCTTT	CASSALGLNTEAFF
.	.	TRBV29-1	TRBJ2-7	TGCAGCGTTGTAGGATCGCCTGCCTACGAGCAGTACTTC	CSVVGSPAYEQYF
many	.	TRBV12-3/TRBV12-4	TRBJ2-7	TGTGCCAGCAGTTTATTAAGGACTGATGATGGCGAGCAGTACTTC	CASSLLRTDDGEQYF
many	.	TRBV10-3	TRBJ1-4	TGTGCCATCAGTGATGGAGGCGGTCGGGAAAAACTGTTTTTT	CAISDGGGREKLFF
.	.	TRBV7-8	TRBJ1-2	TGTGCCAGCAGCTTCACAGGGAACTATGGCTACACCTTC	CASSFTGNYGYTF
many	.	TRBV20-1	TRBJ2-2	TGCAGTGCTAAGGGTACCGGGGAGCTGTTTTTT	CSAKGTGELFF
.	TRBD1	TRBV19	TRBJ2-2	TGTGCCAGTTCTTCCGGGACAGGGAACACCGGGGAGCTGTTTTTT	CASSSGTGNTGELFF
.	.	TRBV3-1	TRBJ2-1	TGTGCCAGCAGCCAAGATTACGGACTCTCCTACAATGAGCAGTTCTTC	CASSQDYGLSYNEQFF
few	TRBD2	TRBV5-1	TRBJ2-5	TGCGCCAGCAGCTCTCGGACTAGTAGAGAGACCCAGTACTTC	CASSSRTSRETQYF
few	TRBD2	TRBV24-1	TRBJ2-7	TGTGCCACCAGTGGGGCGGGAGGATACGAGCAGTACTTC	CATSGAGGYEQYF
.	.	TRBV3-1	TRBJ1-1	TGTGCCAGCAGCCTAGGGACTGGCCAAGCTTTCTTT	CASSLGTGQAFF
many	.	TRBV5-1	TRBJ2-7	TGCGCCAGCAGCTTACAGGGTAACGAGCAGTACTTC	CASSLQGNEQYF
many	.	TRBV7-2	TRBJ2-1	TGTGCCAGCAGCTTAGTTTTTATCGATGAGCAGTTCTTC	CASSLVFIDEQFF
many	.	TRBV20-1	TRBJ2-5	TGCAGTGCTAGGGAAGAGACCCAGTACTTC	CSAREETQYF
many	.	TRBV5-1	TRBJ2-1	TGCGCCAGCAATCTGCCCCGCTCCGGGAGTGAGCAGTTCTTC	CASNLPRSGSEQFF
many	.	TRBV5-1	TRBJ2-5	TGCGCCAGCAGCTTGGAATTTGGCAGGGAGACCCAGTACTTC	CASSLEFGRETQYF
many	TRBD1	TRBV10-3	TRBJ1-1	TGTGCCATCAGCCCAACACAGGGGGCCGGCACTGAAGCTTTCTTT	CAISPTQGAGTEAFF
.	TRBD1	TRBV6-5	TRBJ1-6	TGTGCCAGCAGTTATTCGGACAGGGGAAGCTCCTATAATTCACCCCTCCACTTT	CASSYSDRGSSYNSPLHF
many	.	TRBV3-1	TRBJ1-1	TGTGCCAGCAGCCCCCGGTCGAACACTGAAGCTTTCTTT	CASSPRSNTEAFF
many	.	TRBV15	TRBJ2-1	TGTGCCACCAGCAGAGAGAGCGGACCGGTCGAGCAGTTCTTC	CATSRESGPVEQFF
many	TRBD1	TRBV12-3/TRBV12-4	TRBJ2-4	TGTGCCAGCAGTACCGGGACAGGGGTGTCGGCCAAAAACATTCAGTACTTC	CASSTGTGVSAKNIQYF
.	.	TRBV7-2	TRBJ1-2	TGTGCCAGCAGCTCCCGGTCCGGGACCTATGGCTACACCTTC	CASSSRSGTYGYTF
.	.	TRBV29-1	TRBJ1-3	TGCAGCGTCAGGGTAACCTCTGGAAACACCATATATTTT	CSVRVTSGNTIYF
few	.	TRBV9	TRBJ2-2	TGTGCCAGCAGCGTAGATGCGGGTCACACCGGGGAGCTGTTTTTT	CASSVDAGHTGELFF
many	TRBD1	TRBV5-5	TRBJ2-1	TGTGCCAGCAGCTTGGGTGACAGGGGGTTCTACAATGAGCAGTTCTTC	CASSLGDRGFYNEQFF
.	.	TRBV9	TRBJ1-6	TGTGCCAGCAGCTCCAGCCTCAGCTCCTATAATTCACCCCTCCACTTT	CASSSSLSSYNSPLHF
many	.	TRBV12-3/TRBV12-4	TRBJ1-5	TGTGCCAGCAGAGACACAGGGTTGCTCAATCAGCCCCAGCATTTT	CASRDTGLLNQPQHF
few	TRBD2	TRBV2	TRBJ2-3	TGTGCCAGCAGGGAGCGGGGGGGCGTCGGAGATACGCAGTATTTT	CASRERGGVGDTQYF
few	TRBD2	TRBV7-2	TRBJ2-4	TGTGCCAGCAGCCCCCAAGCGGGGGGCAAAAACATTCAGTACTTC	CASSPQAGGKNIQYF
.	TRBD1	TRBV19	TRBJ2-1	TGTGCCAGTAGTACGACAGGGCAAAATGAGCAGTTCTTC	CASSTTGQNEQFF
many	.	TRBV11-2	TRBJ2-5	TGTGCCAGCAGCGCGATCGGCTGGCGGGAGACCCAGTACTTC	CASSAIGWRETQYF
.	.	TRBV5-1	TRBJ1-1	TGCGCCAGCAGCTTTGAGGGGATGAACACTGAAGCTTTCTTT	CASSFEGMNTEAFF
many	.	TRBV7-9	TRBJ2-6	TGTGCCAGCAGCTTAGCCTCGGGTACCGGGGCCAACGTCCTGACTTTC	CASSLASGTGANVLTF
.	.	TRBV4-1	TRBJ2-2	TGCGCCAGCACCCCACAGGGTTTTACCGGGGAGCTGTTTTTT	CASTPQGFTGELFF
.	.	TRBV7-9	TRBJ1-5	TGTGCCAGCAGCCCACAGGGAAATAGCAATCAGCCCCAGCATTTT	CASSPQGNSNQPQHF
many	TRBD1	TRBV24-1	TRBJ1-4	TGTGCCACCAAGGGACAGGGTTCTGAAAAACTGTTTTTT	CATKGQGSEKLFF
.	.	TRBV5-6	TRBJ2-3	TGTGCCAGCAGCTTGGGATTACAGGGCTCTAGCACAGATACGCAGTATTTT	CASSLGLQGSSTDTQYF
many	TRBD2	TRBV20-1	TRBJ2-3	TGCAGTGCTAGAGGGGCTAGCGGGGGGGGCACAGATACGCAGTATTTT	CSARGASGGGTDTQYF
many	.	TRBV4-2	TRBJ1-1	TGTGCCAGTGTAGGGAACACTGAAGCTTTCTTT	CASVGNTEAFF
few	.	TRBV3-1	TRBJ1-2	TGTGCCAGCAGCCAAGGGGGACAACCTGCCTATGGCTACACCTTC	CASSQGGQPAYGYTF
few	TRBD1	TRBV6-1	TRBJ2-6	TGTGCCAGCAGAGCCGGGACAGGGGGGACTAGCTCTGGGGCCAACGTCCTGACTTTC	CASRAGTGGTSSGANVLTF
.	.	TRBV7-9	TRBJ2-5	TGTGCCAGCAGCGCCGTCGGCAGCCAAAGGGGAGAGACCCAGTACTTC	CASSAVGSQRGETQYF
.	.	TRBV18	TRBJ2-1	TGTGCCAGCTCAGAAGACAGGCTCTCCTACAATGAGCAGTTCTTC	CASSEDRLSYNEQFF
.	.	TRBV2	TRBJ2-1	TGTGCCAGCAGCGTGGACAGAAAGTGGGAGCAGTTCTTC	CASSVDRKWEQFF
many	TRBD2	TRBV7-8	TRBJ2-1	TGTGCCAGCAGCTTAGTCAATGCTTGGGGAGGGGATGAGCAGTTCTTC	CASSLVNAWGGDEQFF
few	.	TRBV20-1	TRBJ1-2	TGCAGTGCCGAGAGCCAGACTAACTATGGCTACACCTTC	CSAESQTNYGYTF
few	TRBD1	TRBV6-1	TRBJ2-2	TGTGCCAGCAGTCGCAGGGGGACCGGGGAGCTGTTTTTT	CASSRRGTGELFF
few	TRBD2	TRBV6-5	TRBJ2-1	TGTGCCAGCAGTTACTCCGGGACTAGCGGTGTCTACAATGAGCAGTTCTTC	CASSYSGTSGVYNEQFF
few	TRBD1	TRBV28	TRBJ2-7	TGTGCCAGCGCCCGACAGGGTTCCTACGAGCAGTACTTC	CASARQGSYEQYF
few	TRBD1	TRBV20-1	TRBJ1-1	TGCAGTGCTAGAGGCTTTCAGGGGGACACTGAAGCTTTCTTT	CSARGFQGDTEAFF
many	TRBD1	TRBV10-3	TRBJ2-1	TGTGCCATGAGCCGGGACAGGGCCTACAATGAGCAGTTCTTC	CAMSRDRAYNEQFF
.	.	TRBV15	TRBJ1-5	TGTGCCACCAGCACCTCCCGGGTCTCGGCCCCCCTTCCCCAGCATTTT	CATSTSRVSAPLPQHF
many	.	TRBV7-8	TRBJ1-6	TGTGCCAGCAGCGCAGATTCACCCCTCCACTTT	CASSADSPLHF
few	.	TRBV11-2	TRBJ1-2	TGTGCCAGCAGCCCACCCCAGGGTGGTGGCTACACCTTC	CASSPPQGGGYTF
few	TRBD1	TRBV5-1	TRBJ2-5	TGCGCCAGCAGCTGGGGGTCGGGACAGACTGAAGAGACCCAGTACTTC	CASSWGSGQTEETQYF
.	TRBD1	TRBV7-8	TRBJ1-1	TGTGCCAGCAGCTCGACAGGGGGAGGTACTGAAGCTTTCTTT	CASSSTGGGTEAFF
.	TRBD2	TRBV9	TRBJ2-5	TGTGCCAGCAGCGTTAACAGCGGGGGTGGAGAGACCCAGTACTTC	CASSVNSGGGETQYF